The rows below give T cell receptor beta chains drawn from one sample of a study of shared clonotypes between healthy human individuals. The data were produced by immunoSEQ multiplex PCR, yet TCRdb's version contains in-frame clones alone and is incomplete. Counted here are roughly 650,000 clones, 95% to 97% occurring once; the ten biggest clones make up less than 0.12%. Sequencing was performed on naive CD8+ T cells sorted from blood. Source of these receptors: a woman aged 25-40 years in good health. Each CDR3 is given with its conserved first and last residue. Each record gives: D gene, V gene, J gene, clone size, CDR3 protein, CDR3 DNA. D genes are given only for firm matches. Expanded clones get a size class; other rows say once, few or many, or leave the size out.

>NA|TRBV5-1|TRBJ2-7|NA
CASSLAGMYEQYF
TGCGCCAGCAGCTTGGCCGGGATGTACGAGCAGTACTTC
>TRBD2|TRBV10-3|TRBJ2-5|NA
CAISESPGRETQYF
TGTGCCATCAGTGAGTCCCCCGGGAGGGAGACCCAGTACTTC
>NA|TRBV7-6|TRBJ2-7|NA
CASSLTEADYEQYF
TGTGCCAGCAGTTTAACGGAAGCTGACTACGAGCAGTACTTC
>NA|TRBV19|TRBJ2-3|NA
CASSLWGEGSWTDTQYF
TGTGCCAGTAGTCTGTGGGGAGAGGGGAGTTGGACAGATACGCAGTATTTT
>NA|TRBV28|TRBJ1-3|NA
CASSFYVGGGSGNTIYF
TGTGCCAGCAGTTTCTATGTCGGGGGAGGCTCTGGAAACACCATATATTTT
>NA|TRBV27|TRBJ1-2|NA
CASGREGGWAHGYTF
TGTGCCAGCGGTCGGGAGGGGGGTTGGGCCCATGGCTACACCTTC
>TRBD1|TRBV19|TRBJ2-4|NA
CARGQGDDIQYF
TGTGCCCGGGGACAGGGGGATGACATTCAGTACTTC
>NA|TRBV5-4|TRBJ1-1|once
CASSFSNSNTEAFF
TGTGCCAGCAGCTTTTCAAATTCGAACACTGAAGCTTTCTTT
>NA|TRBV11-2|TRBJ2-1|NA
CASSLGDLNSYNEQFF
TGTGCCAGCAGCTTAGGAGACCTCAACTCCTACAATGAGCAGTTCTTC
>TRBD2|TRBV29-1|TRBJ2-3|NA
CSVDDGLAGVTDTQYF
TGCAGCGTTGATGATGGACTAGCGGGGGTCACAGATACGCAGTATTTT
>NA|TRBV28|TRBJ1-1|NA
CASSLGRNTEAFF
TGTGCCAGCAGTTTGGGCAGGAACACTGAAGCTTTCTTT
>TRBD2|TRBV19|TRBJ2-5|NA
CASSMYLAGDQETQYF
TGTGCCAGTAGTATGTATCTAGCGGGAGACCAAGAGACCCAGTACTTC
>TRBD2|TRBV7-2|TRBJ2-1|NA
CASSNRLAGGKDEQFF
TGTGCCAGCAGCAACCGACTAGCGGGAGGTAAGGATGAGCAGTTCTTC
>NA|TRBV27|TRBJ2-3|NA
CASSLRATDTQYF
TGTGCCAGCAGTTTGCGGGCCACAGATACGCAGTATTTT
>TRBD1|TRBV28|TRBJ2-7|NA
CASSLGYRGLYEQYF
TGTGCCAGCAGTTTAGGGTACAGGGGGTTATACGAGCAGTACTTC
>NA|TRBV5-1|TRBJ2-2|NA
CASDLLGSGELFF
TGCGCCAGCGACCTTCTAGGGTCCGGGGAGCTGTTTTTT
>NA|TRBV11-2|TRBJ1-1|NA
CASSFTEGHTEAFF
TGTGCCAGCAGCTTCACCGAGGGTCACACTGAAGCTTTCTTT
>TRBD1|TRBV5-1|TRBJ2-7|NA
CASSYRQGPYEQYF
TGCGCCAGCAGCTACCGACAGGGCCCCTACGAGCAGTACTTC
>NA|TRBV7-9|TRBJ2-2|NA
CASSQPLNAGELFF
TGTGCCAGCAGTCAACCGCTTAATGCCGGGGAGCTGTTTTTT
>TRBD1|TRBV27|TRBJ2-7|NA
CASSTGTGVEEQYF
TGTGCCAGCAGTACCGGGACAGGGGTTGAGGAGCAGTACTTC
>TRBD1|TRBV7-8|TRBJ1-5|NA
CASSYSIQGEGTYQPQHF
TGTGCCAGCAGCTATTCCATACAGGGGGAGGGGACCTATCAGCCCCAGCATTTT
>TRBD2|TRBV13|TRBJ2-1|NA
CASSWYAGDLSYNEQFF
TGTGCCAGCAGCTGGTACGCGGGGGATCTCTCCTACAATGAGCAGTTCTTC
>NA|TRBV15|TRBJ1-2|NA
CATSRKSRDGAGYTF
TGTGCCACCAGCAGGAAATCCCGGGACGGGGCTGGCTACACCTTC
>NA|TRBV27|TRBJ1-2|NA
CASSPTGAVYGYTF
TGTGCCAGCAGTCCGACCGGGGCCGTATATGGCTACACCTTC
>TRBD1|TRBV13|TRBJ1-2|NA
CASPGTGGHGYTF
TGTGCCAGCCCCGGGACAGGGGGCCATGGCTACACCTTC
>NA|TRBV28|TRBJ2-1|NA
CASSLTALSSYNEQFF
TGTGCCAGCAGTTTAACGGCCCTGAGCTCCTACAATGAGCAGTTCTTC
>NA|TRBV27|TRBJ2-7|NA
CASSLLGEQYF
TGTGCCAGCAGTCTCCTCGGGGAGCAGTACTTC
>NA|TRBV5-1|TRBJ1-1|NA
CASSERTANTEAFF
TGCGCCAGCAGCGAACGGACCGCGAACACTGAAGCTTTCTTT
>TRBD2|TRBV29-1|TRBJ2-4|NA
CSVEREGKNIQYF
TGCAGCGTTGAGCGGGAGGGGAAAAACATTCAGTACTTC
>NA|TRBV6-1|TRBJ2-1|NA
CASRPRESVVYEQFF
TGTGCCAGCAGACCTAGGGAGTCGGTAGTTTATGAGCAGTTCTTC
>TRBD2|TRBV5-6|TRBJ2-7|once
CASHLGTSIGAYEQYF
TGTGCCAGCCACCTCGGGACTAGTATTGGAGCCTACGAGCAGTACTTC
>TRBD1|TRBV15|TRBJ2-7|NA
CATSGDRAYEQYF
TGTGCCACCAGCGGGGACAGGGCCTACGAGCAGTACTTC
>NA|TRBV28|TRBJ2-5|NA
CASSPDRLEETQYF
TGTGCCAGCAGTCCCGACAGGTTGGAAGAGACCCAGTACTTC
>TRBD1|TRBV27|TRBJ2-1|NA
CASSYQGARSYNEQFF
TGTGCCAGCAGTTATCAGGGGGCTAGGTCCTACAATGAGCAGTTCTTC
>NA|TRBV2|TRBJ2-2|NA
CASSELGVAPGELFF
TGTGCCAGCAGTGAATTGGGGGTAGCTCCCGGGGAGCTGTTTTTT
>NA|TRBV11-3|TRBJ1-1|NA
CASSPSGSSTEAFF
TGTGCCAGCAGCCCCTCGGGGTCTAGCACTGAAGCTTTCTTT
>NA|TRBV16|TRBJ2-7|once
CASSPSEGPYEQYF
TGTGCCAGCAGTCCATCCGAGGGCCCCTACGAGCAGTACTTC